The rows below give T cell receptor beta chains drawn from one sample of a study of blood T cell repertoires in COVID-19. TCRdb's copy holds only in-frame clones and misses some; the assay was immunoSEQ multiplex PCR. Among more than 95,000 clones, about 80% were seen once, and the ten largest hold roughly 7%. Sequenced material: peripheral blood. These receptor sequences come from a man aged 70 or older with active or convalescent COVID-19. Both conserved end residues are trimmed from each CDR3.

v_call: TRBV11-2; cdr3_aa: ASSLGVAGYGYT
v_call: TRBV5-6; cdr3_aa: ASSWIRVGGQGTDTQY
v_call: TRBV7-2; cdr3_aa: ASSLPIRALH
v_call: TRBV25-1; cdr3_aa: ASSDQGADEYNEQF
v_call: TRBV5-1; cdr3_aa: ASSLEQANYGYT
v_call: TRBV7-9; cdr3_aa: ASSSNPTGYEQY
v_call: TRBV4-2; cdr3_aa: ASSQLLRDTGNTIY
v_call: TRBV29-1; cdr3_aa: SATDRDYGYT
v_call: TRBV5-1; cdr3_aa: ASSLGGPGETQY
v_call: TRBV5-1; cdr3_aa: ASSLIQGPLIYNEQF
v_call: TRBV5-1; cdr3_aa: ASSLGPGQGAYEQY
v_call: TRBV23-1; cdr3_aa: ASSHSGTGRAYNEQF
v_call: TRBV7-2; cdr3_aa: ASSKRTSGGNEQF
v_call: TRBV3-1/TRBV3-2; cdr3_aa: ASSQLPFGGGTTDTQY
v_call: TRBV12-5; cdr3_aa: ASAPFGTSGRTQY
v_call: TRBV9; cdr3_aa: ASSASGTSGGEQY
v_call: TRBV6-5; cdr3_aa: ASSYSRTGNTIY
v_call: TRBV3-1/TRBV3-2; cdr3_aa: ASSPQPEEEAF
v_call: TRBV4-2; cdr3_aa: ASSASGGSSTDTQY
v_call: TRBV2; cdr3_aa: ASSEQISNQPQH
v_call: TRBV24-1; cdr3_aa: ATSESGTSVNNEQF
v_call: TRBV9; cdr3_aa: ASSVSLGGQVNTEAF
v_call: TRBV11-2; cdr3_aa: ASSFGQKYQETQY
v_call: TRBV11-2; cdr3_aa: ASSLERAGGVIHEQY
v_call: TRBV19; cdr3_aa: ASSTRQGKGNIQY
v_call: TRBV5-1; cdr3_aa: ASSAGTSQQETQY
v_call: TRBV13; cdr3_aa: ASSVRSVQGNQPQH
v_call: TRBV2; cdr3_aa: ASTQEGTQY
v_call: TRBV5-1; cdr3_aa: ASSQGTHYGYT
v_call: TRBV12-5; cdr3_aa: ASGLVQYRELF
v_call: TRBV3-1/TRBV3-2; cdr3_aa: ASSQTLGSSPLH